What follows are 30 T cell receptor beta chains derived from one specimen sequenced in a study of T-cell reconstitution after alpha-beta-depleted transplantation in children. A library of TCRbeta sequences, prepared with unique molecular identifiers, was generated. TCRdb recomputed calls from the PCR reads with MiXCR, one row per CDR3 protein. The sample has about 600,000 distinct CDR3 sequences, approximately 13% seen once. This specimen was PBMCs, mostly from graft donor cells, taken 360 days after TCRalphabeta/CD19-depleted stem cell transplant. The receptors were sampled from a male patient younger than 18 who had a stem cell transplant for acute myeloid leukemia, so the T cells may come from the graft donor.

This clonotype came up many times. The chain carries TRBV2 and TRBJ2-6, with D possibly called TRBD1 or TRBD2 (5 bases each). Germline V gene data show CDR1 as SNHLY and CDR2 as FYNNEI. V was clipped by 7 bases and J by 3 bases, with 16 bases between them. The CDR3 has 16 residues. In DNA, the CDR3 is TGTGCCAGCAACCAGCCCGGGGCTGTTGGGGCCAACGTCCTGACTTTC. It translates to CASNQPGAVGANVLTF.

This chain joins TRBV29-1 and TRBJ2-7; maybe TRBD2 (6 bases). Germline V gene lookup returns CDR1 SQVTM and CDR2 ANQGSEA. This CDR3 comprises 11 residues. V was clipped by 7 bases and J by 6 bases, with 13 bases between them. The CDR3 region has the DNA TGCAGCGCGGGCGGAGGGGTCGAGCAGTACTTC. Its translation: CSAGGGVEQYF.

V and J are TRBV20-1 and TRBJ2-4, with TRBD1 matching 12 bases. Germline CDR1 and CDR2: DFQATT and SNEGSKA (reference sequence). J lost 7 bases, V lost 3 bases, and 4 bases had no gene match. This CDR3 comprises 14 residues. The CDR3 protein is CSASSGTGGNIQYF. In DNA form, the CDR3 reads TGCAGTGCTAGCTCCGGGACAGGGGGCAACATTCAGTACTTC.

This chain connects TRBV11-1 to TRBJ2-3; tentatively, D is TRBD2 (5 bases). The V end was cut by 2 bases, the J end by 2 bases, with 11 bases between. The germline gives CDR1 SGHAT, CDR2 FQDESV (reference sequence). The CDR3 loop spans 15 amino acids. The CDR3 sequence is CASSLSVLATDTQYF. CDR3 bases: TGTGCCAGCAGCTTATCGGTTCTAGCCACAGATACGCAGTATTTT.

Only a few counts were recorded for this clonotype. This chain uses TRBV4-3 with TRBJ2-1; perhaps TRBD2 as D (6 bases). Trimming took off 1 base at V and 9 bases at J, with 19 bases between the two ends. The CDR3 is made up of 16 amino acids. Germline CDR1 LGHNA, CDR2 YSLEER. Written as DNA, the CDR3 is TGCGCCAGCAGCCAAGGATTAAGGTCTAGCGAGCCTGAGCAGTTCTTC. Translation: CASSQGLRSSEPEQFF.

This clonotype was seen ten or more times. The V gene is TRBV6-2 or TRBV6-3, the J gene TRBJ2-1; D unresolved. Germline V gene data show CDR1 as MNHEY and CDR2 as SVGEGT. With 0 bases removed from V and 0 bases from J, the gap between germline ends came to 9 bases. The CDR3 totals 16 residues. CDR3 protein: CASSYSGFYSYNEQFF. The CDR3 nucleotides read TGTGCCAGCAGTTACTCGGGATTTTACTCCTACAATGAGCAGTTCTTC.

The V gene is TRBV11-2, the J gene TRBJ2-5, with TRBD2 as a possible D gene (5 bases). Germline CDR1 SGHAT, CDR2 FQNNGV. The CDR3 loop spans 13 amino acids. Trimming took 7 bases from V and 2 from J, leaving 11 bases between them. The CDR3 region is CASTPGYQETQYF. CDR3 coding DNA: TGTGCCAGCACCCCGGGATATCAAGAGACCCAGTACTTC.

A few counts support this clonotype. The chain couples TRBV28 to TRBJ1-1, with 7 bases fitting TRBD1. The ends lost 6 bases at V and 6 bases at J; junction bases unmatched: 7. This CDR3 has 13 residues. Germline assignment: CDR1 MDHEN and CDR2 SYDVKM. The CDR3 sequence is CASRPGTAAEAFF. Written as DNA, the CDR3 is TGTGCCAGCAGACCCGGGACAGCTGCTGAAGCTTTCTTT.

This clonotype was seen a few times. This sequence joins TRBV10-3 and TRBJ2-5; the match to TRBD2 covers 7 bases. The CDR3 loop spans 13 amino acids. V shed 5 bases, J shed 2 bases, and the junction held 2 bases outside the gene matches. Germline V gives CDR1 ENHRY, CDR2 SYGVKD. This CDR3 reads CAISLAAQETQYF. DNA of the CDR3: TGTGCCATCAGTCTAGCGGCTCAAGAGACCCAGTACTTC.

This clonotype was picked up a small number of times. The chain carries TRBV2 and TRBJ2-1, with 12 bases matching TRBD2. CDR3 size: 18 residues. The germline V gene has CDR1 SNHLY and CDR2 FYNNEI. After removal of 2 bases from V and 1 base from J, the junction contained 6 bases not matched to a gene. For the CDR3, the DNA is TGTGCCAGCAGTGAAAGGGGGACTAGCGGGCCTTCCTACAATGAGCAGTTCTTC. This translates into CASSERGTSGPSYNEQFF. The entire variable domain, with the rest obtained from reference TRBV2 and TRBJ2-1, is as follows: EPEVTQTPSHQVTQMGQEVILRCVPISNHLYFYWYRQILGQKVEFLVSFYNNEISEKSEIFDDQFSVERPDGSNFTLKIRSTKLEDSAMYFCASSERGTSGPSYNEQFFGPGTRLTVL.

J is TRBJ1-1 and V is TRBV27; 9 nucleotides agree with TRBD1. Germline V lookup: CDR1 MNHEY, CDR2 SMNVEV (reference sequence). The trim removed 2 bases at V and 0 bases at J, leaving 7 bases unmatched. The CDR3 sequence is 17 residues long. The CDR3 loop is CASSLPWGTGLNTEAFF. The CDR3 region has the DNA TGTGCCAGCAGTTTACCCTGGGGGACAGGGCTGAACACTGAAGCTTTCTTT.

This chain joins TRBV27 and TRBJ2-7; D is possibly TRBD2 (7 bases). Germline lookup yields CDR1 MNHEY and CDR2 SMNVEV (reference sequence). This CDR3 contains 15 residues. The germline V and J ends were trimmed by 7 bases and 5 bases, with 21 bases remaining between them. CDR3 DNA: TGTGCCAGCAAAATAGGGGGGGGACCCGTCAACGAGCAGTACTTC. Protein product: CASKIGGGPVNEQYF.

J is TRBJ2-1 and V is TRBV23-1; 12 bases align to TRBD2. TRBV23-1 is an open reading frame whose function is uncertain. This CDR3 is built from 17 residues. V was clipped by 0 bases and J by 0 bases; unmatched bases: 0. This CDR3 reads CASSQSTSGSSYNEQFF. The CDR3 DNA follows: TGCGCCAGCAGTCAATCGACTAGCGGGAGCTCCTACAATGAGCAGTTCTTC.

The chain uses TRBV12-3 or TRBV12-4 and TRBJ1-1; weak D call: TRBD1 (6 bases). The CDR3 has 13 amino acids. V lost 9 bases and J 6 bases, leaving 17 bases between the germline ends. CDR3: CASTGRVGPEAFF. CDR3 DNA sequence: TGTGCCAGTACAGGGAGGGTGGGGCCTGAAGCTTTCTTT.

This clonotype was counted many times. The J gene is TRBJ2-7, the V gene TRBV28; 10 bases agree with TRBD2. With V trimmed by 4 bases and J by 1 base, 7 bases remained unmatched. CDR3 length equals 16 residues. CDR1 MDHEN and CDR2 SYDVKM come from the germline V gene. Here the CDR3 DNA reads TGTGCCAGCAGTTCCCTCACTAGCGGGAAATCCTACGAGCAGTACTTC. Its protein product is CASSSLTSGKSYEQYF.

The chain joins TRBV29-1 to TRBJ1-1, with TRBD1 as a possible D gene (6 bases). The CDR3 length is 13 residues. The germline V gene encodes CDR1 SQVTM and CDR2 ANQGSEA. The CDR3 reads CLVLGQTNTEAFF. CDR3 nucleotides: TGCCTCGTACTTGGACAGACCAACACTGAAGCTTTCTTT.

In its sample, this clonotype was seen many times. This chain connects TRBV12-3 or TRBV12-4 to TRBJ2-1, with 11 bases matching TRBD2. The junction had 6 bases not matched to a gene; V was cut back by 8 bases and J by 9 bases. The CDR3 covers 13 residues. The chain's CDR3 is CASEVLAGGEQFF. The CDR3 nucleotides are TGTGCCAGCGAAGTCCTAGCGGGAGGTGAGCAGTTCTTC.

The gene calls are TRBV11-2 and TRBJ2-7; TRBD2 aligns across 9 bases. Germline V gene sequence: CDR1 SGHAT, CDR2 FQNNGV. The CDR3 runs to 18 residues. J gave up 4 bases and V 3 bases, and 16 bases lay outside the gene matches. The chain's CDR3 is CASSFGSGSGISPYEQYF. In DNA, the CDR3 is TGTGCCAGCAGCTTTGGTAGCGGGAGTGGAATCAGCCCTTACGAGCAGTACTTC.

As DNA, the CDR3 is TGTGCCAGCAGATCGACAGTTCACGAGCAGTACTTC. Amino acid sequence: CASRSTVHEQYF. V gene TRBV28 combines with J gene TRBJ2-7, with D perhaps matching TRBD1 (5 bases). Per germline, CDR1 MDHEN and CDR2 SYDVKM. CDR3 length equals 12 residues. V dropped 6 bases and J dropped 5 bases, with 11 bases sitting between them.

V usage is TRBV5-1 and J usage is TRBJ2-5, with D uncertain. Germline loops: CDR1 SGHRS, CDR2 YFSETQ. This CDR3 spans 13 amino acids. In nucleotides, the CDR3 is TGCGCATCCCGATCAGAGGCTCAAGAGACCCAGTACTTC. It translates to CASRSEAQETQYF.

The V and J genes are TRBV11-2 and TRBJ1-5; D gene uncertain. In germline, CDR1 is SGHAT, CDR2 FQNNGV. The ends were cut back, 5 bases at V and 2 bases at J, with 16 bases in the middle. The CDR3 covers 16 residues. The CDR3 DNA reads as TGTGCCAGCAGCCCCCAGTTAAATTGGGGCAATCAGCCCCAGCATTTT. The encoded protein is CASSPQLNWGNQPQHF. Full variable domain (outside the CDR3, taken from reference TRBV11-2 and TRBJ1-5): EAGVAQSPRYKIIEKRQSVAFWCNPISGHATLYWYQQILGQGPKLLIQFQNNGVVDDSQLPKDRFSAERLKGVDSTLKIQPAKLEDSAVYLCASSPQLNWGNQPQHFGDGTRLSIL.

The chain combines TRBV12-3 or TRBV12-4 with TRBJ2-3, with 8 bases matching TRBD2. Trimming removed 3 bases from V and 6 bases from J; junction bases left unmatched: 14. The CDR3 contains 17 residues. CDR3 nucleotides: TGTGCCAGCAGTTTCGGGCGCCGGGAGGGCGTATGGGATACGCAGTATTTT. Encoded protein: CASSFGRREGVWDTQYF.

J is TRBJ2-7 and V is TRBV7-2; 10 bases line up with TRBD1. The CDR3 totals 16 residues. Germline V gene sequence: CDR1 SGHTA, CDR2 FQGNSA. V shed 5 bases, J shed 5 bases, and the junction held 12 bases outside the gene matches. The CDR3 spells CASSDDRGRVVHEQYF. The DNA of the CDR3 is TGTGCCAGCAGCGATGACAGGGGGCGGGTTGTCCACGAGCAGTACTTC.

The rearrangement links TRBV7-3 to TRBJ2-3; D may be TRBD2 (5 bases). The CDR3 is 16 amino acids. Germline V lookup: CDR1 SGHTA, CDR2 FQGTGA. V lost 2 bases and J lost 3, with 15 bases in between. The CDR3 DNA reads TGTGCCAGCAGCTTAGTCCCCGTGAGGGCGACAGATACGCAGTATTTT. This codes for CASSLVPVRATDTQYF.

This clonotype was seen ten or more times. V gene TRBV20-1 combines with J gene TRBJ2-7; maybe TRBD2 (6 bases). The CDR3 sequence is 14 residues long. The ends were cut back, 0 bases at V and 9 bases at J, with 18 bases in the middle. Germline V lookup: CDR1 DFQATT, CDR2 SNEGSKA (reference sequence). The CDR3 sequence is CSARETGELTWQYF. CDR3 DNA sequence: TGCAGTGCTAGAGAAACGGGAGAACTTACCTGGCAGTACTTC.

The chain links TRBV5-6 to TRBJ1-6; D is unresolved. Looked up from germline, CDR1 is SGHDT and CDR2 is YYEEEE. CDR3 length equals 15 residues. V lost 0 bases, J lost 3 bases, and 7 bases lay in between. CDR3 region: CASSLGARYNSPLHF. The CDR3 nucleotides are TGTGCCAGCAGCTTGGGGGCCCGCTATAATTCACCCCTCCACTTT.

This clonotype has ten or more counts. The CDR3 region is CSVESWEGRIEQFF. The CDR3 DNA follows: TGCAGCGTTGAATCGTGGGAGGGCCGAATTGAGCAGTTCTTC. This sequence joins TRBV29-1 and TRBJ2-1; 7 bases line up with TRBD2. The CDR3 contains 14 residues. The junction had 10 bases not matched to a gene; V was cut back by 2 bases and J by 9 bases. Germline CDR1 is SQVTM and CDR2 is ANQGSEA.

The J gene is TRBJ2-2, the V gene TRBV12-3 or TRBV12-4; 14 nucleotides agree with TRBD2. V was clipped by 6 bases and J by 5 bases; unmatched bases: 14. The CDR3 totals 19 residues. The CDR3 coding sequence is TGTGCCAGCAGACCGACTAGCGGGAGGGCTACTTTTAAAACCGGGGAGCTGTTTTTT. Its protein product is CASRPTSGRATFKTGELFF.

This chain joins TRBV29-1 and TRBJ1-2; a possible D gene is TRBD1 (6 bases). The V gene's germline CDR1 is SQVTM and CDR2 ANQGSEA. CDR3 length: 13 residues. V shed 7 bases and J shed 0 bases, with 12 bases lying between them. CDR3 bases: TGCAGCGACACAGGGCTACCTAACTATGGCTACACCTTC. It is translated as CSDTGLPNYGYTF.

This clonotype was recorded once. Here the CDR3 reads CASSLEAGLHTDTQYF. The CDR3 DNA reads as TGTGCCAGCAGCTTAGAGGCGGGACTACACACAGATACGCAGTATTTT. This rearrangement joins TRBV11-2 to TRBJ2-3; 7 bases align to TRBD2. The CDR3 runs 16 residues. Germline CDR1 SGHAT, CDR2 FQNNGV. V lost 0 bases to trimming and J lost 2 bases; unmatched junction nucleotides: 5.